Given below is one T cell receptor beta chain in context. In the original analysis: The assay estimated nucleated cells by amplifying reference gene primers. The repertoire was sequenced with immunoSEQ multiplex PCR; TCRdb's copy has only in-frame clones and lacks some. The V and J calls and clone size were taken over from that table, and D and trimming were inferred from the DNA. There are 250,000 or so clones in the sample; roughly 85% occur only once, and around 3% lies in the top ten. This entry belongs to a study of blood T cell repertoires in COVID-19. Germline CDR1 and CDR2: LNHDA and SQIVND (reference sequence). This CDR3 region has 11 residues. The ends were cut back, 5 bases at V and 12 bases at J, with 10 bases in the middle.

The sequence came from a man younger than 35 with active or convalescent COVID-19. The chain joins TRBV19 to TRBJ1-4; D is perhaps TRBD1 (5 bases). Source material: peripheral blood. In DNA, the CDR3 is TGTGCCAGTAGTGGGGCTAGGGAACTGTTTTTT. Protein product: CASSGARELFF.